The rows below give T cell receptor beta chains drawn from one sample of a study of T cell repertoires in cytomegalovirus infection. TCRdb re-called the reads with MiXCR, one entry per CDR3 protein. Among 200,000 to 250,000 distinct CDR3 sequences listed, approximately 22% were seen once. Sequenced sample: CD8+ T cells from PBMCs. These receptors all stem from a human donor in good health (CMV status not recorded). Some clones in this sample may be carry-over from other donors' samples. CDR3s include the opening cysteine and the closing phenylalanine or tryptophan. D genes are given only for firm matches. Size is omitted from some rows. Given values are once, few, many or a class for expanded clones.

v_gene,d_gene,j_gene,abundance,len,CDR3aa,CDR3nt
TRBV27,TRBD1,TRBJ1-1,few,17,CASSFYPPGTGVTEAFF,TGTGCCAGCAGTTTTTACCCGCCCGGGACAGGGGTCACTGAAGCTTTCTTT
TRBV29-1,.,TRBJ1-1,.,10,CSVVAGEAFF,TGCAGCGTTGTGGCGGGGGAAGCTTTCTTT
TRBV12-3/TRBV12-4,.,TRBJ1-2,.,12,CASSQGPIGYTF,TGTGCCAGCAGTCAGGGGCCCATAGGCTACACCTTC
TRBV2,.,TRBJ1-6,.,16,CASRAAAGRVNSPLHF,TGTGCCAGCCGCGCGGCGGCAGGACGGGTTAATTCACCCCTCCACTTT
TRBV20-1,.,TRBJ2-7,.,13,CSTRDRGSYEQYF,TGCAGTACTAGAGATCGGGGGAGTTACGAGCAGTACTTC
TRBV9,.,TRBJ1-1,.,15,CASSVVRGPHTEAFF,TGTGCCAGCAGCGTAGTCCGGGGGCCGCACACTGAAGCTTTCTTT
TRBV20-1,.,TRBJ1-2,.,13,CSANGGNNYGYTF,TGCAGTGCTAACGGAGGGAATAACTATGGCTACACCTTC
TRBV7-2,TRBD1,TRBJ2-1,few,14,CASSFFEGAGEQFF,TGTGCCAGCAGCTTCTTTGAGGGGGCCGGTGAGCAGTTCTTC
TRBV12-3/TRBV12-4,TRBD1,TRBJ1-2,few,15,CASSLIVQGADGYTF,TGTGCCAGCAGTTTAATCGTTCAGGGGGCAGATGGCTACACCTTC
TRBV7-8,.,TRBJ2-5,many,13,CASSLQGQETQYF,TGTGCCAGCAGCTTACAGGGGCAAGAGACCCAGTACTTC
TRBV7-6,.,TRBJ1-1,many,14,CASSLGVLDTEAFF,TGTGCCAGCAGCTTAGGCGTCCTGGACACTGAAGCTTTCTTT
TRBV6-5,.,TRBJ1-4,.,15,CASSYSDEGGEKLFF,TGTGCCAGCAGTTACTCCGACGAGGGCGGGGAAAAACTGTTTTTT
TRBV20-1,.,TRBJ1-6,few,13,CSANEGGISPLHF,TGCAGTGCTAATGAAGGAGGGATTTCACCCCTCCACTTT
TRBV29-1,.,TRBJ1-2,few,12,CSVERGNYGYTF,TGCAGCGTTGAAAGGGGGAACTATGGCTACACCTTC
TRBV5-1,TRBD1,TRBJ2-7,.,13,CASSLDRGSEQYF,TGCGCCAGCAGCTTGGACAGGGGATCCGAGCAGTACTTC
TRBV24-1,.,TRBJ2-1,many,14,CATSLQGSHNEQFF,TGTGCCACCAGCCTACAGGGATCCCACAATGAGCAGTTCTTC
TRBV10-3,.,TRBJ2-2,few,16,CAISEWSLSRGGELFF,TGTGCCATCAGTGAATGGTCTCTTTCTCGTGGCGGGGAGCTGTTTTTT
TRBV7-9,.,TRBJ2-7,many,16,CASGPPPGGRGYEQYF,TGTGCCAGCGGCCCTCCTCCTGGGGGGCGCGGCTACGAGCAGTACTTC
TRBV10-3,.,TRBJ1-5,.,13,CAISKETGQPRHF,TGTGCCATCAGTAAGGAGACGGGCCAGCCCCGGCATTTT
TRBV5-4,.,TRBJ2-3,few,14,CASSLQARTDTQYF,TGTGCCAGCAGCTTGCAGGCCCGCACAGATACGCAGTATTTT
TRBV12-3/TRBV12-4,.,TRBJ2-7,few,13,CAISRGTSYEQYF,TGTGCCATCTCGAGGGGGACCTCCTACGAGCAGTACTTC
TRBV28,.,TRBJ1-2,few,15,CASSLFGDTNYGYTF,TGTGCCAGCAGTTTATTTGGGGACACCAACTATGGCTACACCTTC
TRBV28,.,TRBJ2-7,.,15,CASSSPGPEWNEQCF,TGTGCCAGCAGTTCCCCCGGTCCGGAGTGGAACGAGCAGTGCTTC
TRBV7-8,.,TRBJ2-1,many,16,CASSLGLGFSYNEQFF,TGTGCCAGCAGCTTAGGATTAGGCTTCTCCTACAATGAGCAGTTCTTC
TRBV19,TRBD1,TRBJ2-1,few,14,CASLQGGAYNEQFF,TGTGCCAGTCTTCAAGGGGGCGCCTACAATGAGCAGTTCTTC
TRBV6-4,.,TRBJ1-1,few,13,CASSDSTNTEAFF,TGTGCCAGCTCGGACTCGACGAACACTGAAGCTTTCTTT
TRBV7-9,.,TRBJ2-3,.,15,CASSYGHSATDTQYF,TGTGCCAGCAGTTATGGACACTCTGCCACAGATACGCAGTATTTT